These T cell receptor beta chains were read from a single sample in a study of cytomegalovirus exposure and HLA in healthy donors. Generated by immunoSEQ multiplex PCR, the TCRdb table keeps only in-frame clones and is missing some. In the table there are 90,000 to 100,000 clones, under 85% of which are singletons. Sequenced material: PBMCs. These receptors were collected from a woman aged 40 to 50 in good health and CMV-seronegative. Each CDR3 is given with its conserved first and last residue. A D gene is named only where the DNA matches it firmly. The size field is filled for only some rows; it gives once, few, many or a size class.

V: TRBV6-6; D: .; J: TRBJ2-7; size: once; CDR3: CASSYDFYEQYF; DNA: TGTGCCAGCAGTTACGACTTCTACGAGCAGTACTTC
V: TRBV9; D: TRBD2; J: TRBJ2-7; size: .; CDR3: CASSVSSGNSYEQYF; DNA: TGTGCCAGCAGCGTTTCTAGCGGTAATTCCTACGAGCAGTACTTC
V: TRBV7-9; D: .; J: TRBJ1-1; size: .; CDR3: CASSEDMTEAFF; DNA: TGTGCCAGCAGCGAAGACATGACTGAAGCTTTCTTT
V: TRBV5-6; D: .; J: TRBJ1-1; size: few; CDR3: CASMSRRNTEAFF; DNA: TGTGCCAGCATGTCCAGAAGGAACACTGAAGCTTTCTTT
V: TRBV29-1; D: TRBD2; J: TRBJ2-1; size: .; CDR3: CSVDDEAGALNEQFF; DNA: TGCAGCGTTGACGACGAAGCGGGAGCTTTGAATGAGCAGTTCTTC
V: TRBV7-2; D: .; J: TRBJ2-3; size: .; CDR3: CASSFEATDTQYF; DNA: TGTGCCAGCAGCTTCGAAGCGACAGATACGCAGTATTTT
V: TRBV4-1; D: .; J: TRBJ2-7; size: .; CDR3: CASSQAHRAAYEQYF; DNA: TGCGCCAGCAGCCAGGCCCACAGGGCCGCCTACGAGCAGTACTTC
V: TRBV15; D: .; J: TRBJ2-2; size: .; CDR3: CATSRDAFGELFF; DNA: TGTGCCACCAGCAGAGACGCGTTCGGGGAGCTGTTTTTT
V: TRBV5-5; D: TRBD2; J: TRBJ2-5; size: .; CDR3: CASSSLAGGRETQYF; DNA: TGTGCCAGCAGCTCTCTAGCGGGAGGGCGTGAGACCCAGTACTTC
V: TRBV4-1; D: .; J: TRBJ1-4; size: few; CDR3: CASSQETGGREKLFF; DNA: TGCGCCAGCAGCCAAGAAACGGGGGGGAGGGAAAAACTGTTTTTT
V: TRBV10-1; D: TRBD1; J: TRBJ1-5; size: .; CDR3: CASSSGTGNQPQHF; DNA: TGCGCCAGCAGTTCCGGGACAGGGAATCAGCCCCAGCATTTT
V: TRBV28; D: TRBD2; J: TRBJ2-7; size: .; CDR3: CASSLSLAGSYEQYF; DNA: TGTGCCAGCAGTTTATCTCTAGCGGGTTCCTACGAGCAGTACTTC
V: TRBV11-2; D: TRBD1; J: TRBJ1-2; size: .; CDR3: CASSPGQGYGYTF; DNA: TGTGCCAGCAGCCCCGGACAGGGCTATGGCTACACCTTC
V: TRBV4-1; D: .; J: TRBJ1-5; size: .; CDR3: CASSQVIPGQPQHF; DNA: TGCGCCAGCAGCCAAGTAATACCCGGTCAGCCCCAGCATTTT
V: TRBV7-9; D: .; J: TRBJ1-1; size: .; CDR3: CASSDRQHEAFF; DNA: TGTGCCAGCAGCGACAGACAGCATGAAGCTTTCTTT
V: TRBV21-1; D: .; J: TRBJ2-1; size: few; CDR3: CASSKARGTLSTLTYNEQFF; DNA: TGTGCCAGCAGCAAAGCGCGGGGGACTCTTTCTACTCTTACCTACAATGAGCAGTTCTTC
V: TRBV2; D: TRBD2; J: TRBJ2-1; size: once; CDR3: CASNPGLAGNEQFF; DNA: TGTGCCAGCAACCCTGGACTAGCAGGCAATGAGCAGTTCTTC
V: TRBV2; D: TRBD1; J: TRBJ1-5; size: .; CDR3: CASSEGDRVLQPQHF; DNA: TGTGCCAGCAGTGAAGGAGACAGGGTATTACAGCCCCAGCATTTT
V: TRBV6-5; D: TRBD1; J: TRBJ2-7; size: once; CDR3: CASSPRDRESGLWYF; DNA: TGTGCCAGCAGTCCGCGGGACAGGGAATCGGGCCTCTGGTACTTC
V: TRBV11-2; D: TRBD1; J: TRBJ2-1; size: few; CDR3: CASSYVTGSLDEQFF; DNA: TGTGCCAGCAGCTACGTGACAGGGAGCCTGGATGAGCAGTTCTTC
V: TRBV6-5; D: .; J: TRBJ1-1; size: few; CDR3: CASSYSGGATEAFF; DNA: TGTGCCAGCAGTTACTCAGGAGGGGCCACTGAAGCTTTCTTT
V: TRBV7-8; D: TRBD1; J: TRBJ2-5; size: .; CDR3: CASSLGSSGGEKETQYF; DNA: TGTGCCAGCAGCTTAGGATCGTCAGGGGGCGAAAAAGAGACCCAGTACTTC
V: TRBV5-1; D: .; J: TRBJ2-7; size: .; CDR3: CASSLAPTGVSSYEQYF; DNA: TGCGCCAGCAGCTTGGCCCCTACCGGGGTCAGTTCCTACGAGCAGTACTTC
V: TRBV29-1; D: .; J: TRBJ2-3; size: .; CDR3: CSVRESTDTQYF; DNA: TGCAGCGTCAGGGAAAGCACAGATACGCAGTATTTT
V: TRBV5-1; D: TRBD2; J: TRBJ2-1; size: .; CDR3: CASGLTGLAYNEQFF; DNA: TGCGCCAGCGGCCTAACGGGACTAGCGTACAATGAGCAGTTCTTC
V: TRBV19; D: TRBD2; J: TRBJ2-6; size: .; CDR3: CASSPLLAASSGANVLTF; DNA: TGTGCCAGTAGTCCCCTCCTAGCGGCAAGCTCTGGGGCCAACGTCCTGACTTTC
V: TRBV11-3; D: .; J: TRBJ2-7; size: .; CDR3: CASSLDQGHSTEQYF; DNA: TGTGCCAGCAGCTTAGATCAGGGACACTCGACCGAGCAGTACTTC
V: TRBV7-9; D: TRBD1; J: TRBJ1-2; size: .; CDR3: CASSSQGARLNYGYTF; DNA: TGTGCCAGCAGCTCCCAGGGGGCGCGGTTGAACTATGGCTACACCTTC
V: TRBV28; D: TRBD1; J: TRBJ2-7; size: .; CDR3: CASSSITGTGQHEQYF; DNA: TGTGCCAGCAGTTCCATCACAGGGACAGGGCAACACGAGCAGTACTTC
V: TRBV27; D: .; J: TRBJ1-1; size: .; CDR3: CASSLYAVANSEAFF; DNA: TGTGCCAGCAGTTTATATGCGGTGGCGAACTCTGAAGCTTTCTTT
V: TRBV15; D: .; J: TRBJ1-1; size: .; CDR3: CATSYRELNTEAFF; DNA: TGTGCCACCAGCTACAGGGAATTGAACACTGAAGCTTTCTTT
V: TRBV10-3; D: TRBD1; J: TRBJ1-1; size: .; CDR3: CAISQTGAQNTEAFF; DNA: TGTGCCATCAGTCAGACAGGGGCGCAGAACACTGAAGCTTTCTTT
V: TRBV30; D: TRBD2; J: TRBJ2-1; size: .; CDR3: CAWMGGRSSYNEQFF; DNA: TGTGCCTGGATGGGCGGGAGAAGCTCCTACAATGAGCAGTTCTTC
V: TRBV5-1; D: TRBD2; J: TRBJ2-1; size: .; CDR3: CASSLSSGSYNEQFF; DNA: TGCGCCAGCAGCTTGTCTAGCGGCAGCTACAATGAGCAGTTCTTC
V: TRBV15; D: TRBD1; J: TRBJ1-2; size: .; CDR3: CATSSLGTGDYYGYTF; DNA: TGTGCCACCAGCAGTCTCGGGACAGGTGATTACTATGGCTACACCTTC
V: TRBV7-7; D: .; J: TRBJ2-2; size: .; CDR3: CASSSVGGNGELFF; DNA: TGTGCCAGCAGCTCCGTTGGGGGGAATGGGGAGCTGTTTTTT
V: TRBV5-1; D: TRBD2; J: TRBJ2-1; size: .; CDR3: CASSLQAGINNEQFF; DNA: TGCGCCAGCAGCTTGCAAGCGGGAATAAACAATGAGCAGTTCTTC
V: TRBV27; D: .; J: TRBJ2-3; size: .; CDR3: CASSFGVDTQYF; DNA: TGTGCCAGCAGTTTCGGGGTGGATACGCAGTATTTT
V: TRBV11-2; D: .; J: TRBJ2-7; size: .; CDR3: CASSLGGEFYEQYF; DNA: TGTGCCAGCAGCTTGGGCGGGGAATTCTACGAGCAGTACTTC
V: TRBV27; D: .; J: TRBJ2-3; size: once; CDR3: CASYNPGYTQYF; DNA: TGTGCCAGCTATAACCCGGGGTATACGCAGTATTTT
V: TRBV28; D: TRBD1; J: TRBJ1-5; size: once; CDR3: CASSPDRADQPQHF; DNA: TGTGCCAGCAGTCCCGACAGGGCCGATCAGCCCCAGCATTTT
V: TRBV27; D: TRBD2; J: TRBJ2-3; size: once; CDR3: CASSWTRDTQYF; DNA: TGTGCCAGCAGTTGGACTAGAGATACGCAGTATTTT
V: TRBV28; D: TRBD1; J: TRBJ1-4; size: .; CDR3: CASSQSGTAPRWDGKLFF; DNA: TGTGCCAGCAGCCAATCCGGGACAGCGCCGCGATGGGATGGAAAACTGTTTTTT
V: TRBV10-3; D: .; J: TRBJ1-2; size: .; CDR3: CAIHGGAAGYTF; DNA: TGTGCCATCCATGGAGGGGCAGCCGGCTACACCTTC
V: TRBV19; D: .; J: TRBJ2-1; size: .; CDR3: CASSDYLSYNEQFF; DNA: TGTGCCAGTAGCGACTATCTGAGCTACAATGAGCAGTTCTTC
V: TRBV5-4; D: TRBD1; J: TRBJ2-2; size: once; CDR3: CASSTRDRGAPGELFF; DNA: TGTGCCAGCAGCACCCGGGACAGGGGAGCCCCGGGGGAGCTGTTTTTT
V: TRBV9; D: .; J: TRBJ1-1; size: .; CDR3: CASSVGETLGYTGAFF; DNA: TGTGCCAGCAGCGTAGGGGAGACTCTGGGGTACACTGGAGCTTTCTTT
V: TRBV6-5; D: TRBD1; J: TRBJ1-2; size: .; CDR3: CASSSQGTWDGYTF; DNA: TGTGCCAGCAGTTCACAGGGGACGTGGGATGGCTACACCTTC